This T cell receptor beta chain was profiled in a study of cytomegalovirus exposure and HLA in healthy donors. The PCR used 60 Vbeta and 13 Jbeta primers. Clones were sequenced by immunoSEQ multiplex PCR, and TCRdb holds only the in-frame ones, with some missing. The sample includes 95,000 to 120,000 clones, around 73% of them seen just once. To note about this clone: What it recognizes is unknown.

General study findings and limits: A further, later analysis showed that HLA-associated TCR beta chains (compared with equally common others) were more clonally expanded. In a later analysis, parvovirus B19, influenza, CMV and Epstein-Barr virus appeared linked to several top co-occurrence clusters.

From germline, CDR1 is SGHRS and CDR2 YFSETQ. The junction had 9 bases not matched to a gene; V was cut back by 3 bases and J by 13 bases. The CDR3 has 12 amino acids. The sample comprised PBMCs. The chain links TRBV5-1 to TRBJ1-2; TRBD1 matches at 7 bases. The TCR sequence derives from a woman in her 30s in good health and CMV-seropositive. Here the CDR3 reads CASSSNRGSFTF. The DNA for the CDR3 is TGCGCCAGCAGCTCCAACAGGGGAAGCTTCACCTTC.